Following are 5 T cell receptor beta chains from one sample sequenced in a study of cytomegalovirus exposure and HLA in healthy donors. The PCR made use of 60 Vbeta and 13 Jbeta primers. The table came from immunoSEQ multiplex PCR; TCRdb's copy has only in-frame clones and leaves some out. The sample consists of 100,000 or so clones, under 85% of them appearing once. The sequenced sample was PBMCs. These receptors were obtained from a man younger than 45 in good health and CMV-seronegative.

The chain links TRBV19 to TRBJ1-4, with 7 positions matching TRBD1. The CDR3 runs 14 residues. After removal of 9 bases from V and 8 bases from J, the junction contained 12 bases not matched to a gene. In germline, CDR1 is LNHDA, CDR2 SQIVND (reference sequence). CDR3 sequence (DNA): TGTGCCAGCGCGATGACAGGGCTCGGGGAAAAACTGTTTTTT. Protein sequence: CASAMTGLGEKLFF. Filled out from reference TRBV19 and TRBJ1-4, the complete variable domain reads DGGITQSPKYLFRKEGQNVTLSCEQNLNHDAMYWYRQDPGQGLRLIYYSQIVNDFQKGDIAEGYSVSREKKESFPLTVTSAQKNPTAFYLCASAMTGLGEKLFFGSGTQLSVL.

The chain couples TRBV10-3 to TRBJ2-1; 10 positions match TRBD2. J was trimmed by 8 bases and V by 6 bases; bases with no gene match: 7. The CDR3 consists of 14 residues. Germline values: CDR1 ENHRY, CDR2 SYGVKD. The CDR3 sequence: CAISVQAGGHEQFF. In DNA, the CDR3 is TGTGCCATCAGCGTCCAAGCGGGAGGGCATGAGCAGTTCTTC.

This sequence joins TRBV5-1 and TRBJ1-2; 9 bases are shared with TRBD1. V lost 4 bases, J lost 2 bases, and 3 bases stayed unmatched. Germline values: CDR1 SGHRS, CDR2 YFSETQ. The CDR3 has 14 amino acids. CDR3 bases: TGCGCCAGCAGCCCCGACAGGGGGAACTATGGCTACACCTTC. It is translated as CASSPDRGNYGYTF.

This sequence joins TRBV29-1 and TRBJ1-4; D is unclear. This CDR3 region has 11 residues. The V end was cut by 4 bases, the J end by 4 bases, with 4 bases between. Germline CDR1 and CDR2: SQVTM and ANQGSEA. The CDR3 bases are TGCAGCGTTGCTGTTAATGAAAAACTGTTTTTT. It encodes CSVAVNEKLFF. Using reference TRBV29-1 and TRBJ1-4 for the parts outside the CDR3, the full variable domain is SAVISQKPSRDICQRGTSLTIQCQVDSQVTMMFWYRQQPGQSLTLIATANQGSEATYESGFVIDKFPISRPNLTFSTLTVSNMSPEDSSIYLCSVAVNEKLFFGSGTQLSVL.

This chain joins TRBV10-3 and TRBJ2-3; 10 bases align to TRBD2. V trimming: 8 bases; J trimming: 4 bases; junction bases outside the gene matches: 6. Germline values: CDR1 ENHRY, CDR2 SYGVKD. CDR3 size: 14 residues. The CDR3 is CAIGAGGPADTQYF. DNA of the CDR3: TGTGCCATCGGAGCGGGGGGGCCGGCAGATACGCAGTATTTT.